The entry below describes one T cell receptor (beta chain). This sample was included in a study of PD-L1 blockade in urothelial cancer. Study background: Most patients, twenty-five of 29, were males with bladder-origin cancer. A median approximately 150,000 T cells were found in blood samples.

The CDR3 spans 14 residues. Germline CDR1 reads SNHLY; CDR2 reads FYNNEI. V shed 8 bases, J shed 7 bases, and the junction held 8 bases outside the gene matches. Spiked synthetic TCR analogs estimated absolute template abundance per PCR. Produced via immunoSEQ multiplex PCR; TCRdb's table is partial and in-frame only. The sample records about 52,000 clones, 77% being singletons. This sample comprised PBMCs, obtained around atezolizumab (anti-PD-L1) treatment. The TCR sequence derives from a man between 65 and 85 years old with urothelial cancer. The chain couples TRBV2 to TRBJ1-4; 9 nucleotides align to TRBD1. The CDR3 nucleotides read TGTGCCAGCTCCAGACCGGGACAGGGTGAAAAACTGTTTTTT. It translates to CASSRPGQGEKLFF.